This TCR beta chain came from a study of cytomegalovirus exposure and HLA in healthy donors. On this clone: What it binds is not known.

The protocol was immunoSEQ multiplex PCR, while the TCRdb copy is restricted to in-frame clones and leaves out a portion. This sample yields approximately 190,000 clones, of which more than 75% are seen a single time; approximately 7% belongs to the top ten. The CDR3 is 14 residues long. The V and J ends lost 7 bases and 5 bases, in that order; junction bases with no gene match: 9. Germline V gene data show CDR1 as MNHNS and CDR2 as SASEGT. While the first cohort had some 700 subjects, the donors belonged to the separate validation cohort of over a hundred subjects. Study-level results: The investigators catalogued some 150 TCR beta chains as cytomegalovirus-associated. In vitro experiments confirmed that a few CMV-associated chains were specific for CMV antigens. A classifier reportedly called cytomegalovirus status with high sensitivity and specificity.

This receptor was taken from a man in his late teens or twenties in good health and CMV-seropositive. The sequenced sample was PBMCs. This chain joins TRBV6-1 and TRBJ1-1, with TRBD1 matching over 8 bases. The CDR3: CASILGQGWTEAFF. Written as DNA, the CDR3 is TGTGCCAGCATCCTCGGACAGGGCTGGACTGAAGCTTTCTTT.